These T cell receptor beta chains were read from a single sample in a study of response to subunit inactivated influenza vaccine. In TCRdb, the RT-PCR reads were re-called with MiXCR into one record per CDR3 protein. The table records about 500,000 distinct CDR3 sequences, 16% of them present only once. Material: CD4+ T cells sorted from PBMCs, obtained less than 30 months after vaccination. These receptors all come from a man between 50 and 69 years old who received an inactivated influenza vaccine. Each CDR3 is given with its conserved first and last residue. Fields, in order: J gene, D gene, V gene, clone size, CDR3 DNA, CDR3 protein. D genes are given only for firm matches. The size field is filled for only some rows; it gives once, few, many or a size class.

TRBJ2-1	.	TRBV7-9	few	TGTGCCAGCAACCCTACTCCTTTATATGTCAATGAGCAGTTCTTC	CASNPTPLYVNEQFF
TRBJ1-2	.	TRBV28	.	TGTGCCAGCAGGCCTCTCGGGAGTGGCTACACCTTC	CASRPLGSGYTF
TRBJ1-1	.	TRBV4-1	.	TGCGCCAGCAGCCACCACTGGAGGGGATGGGACACTGAAGCTTTCTTT	CASSHHWRGWDTEAFF
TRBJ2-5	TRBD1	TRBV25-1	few	TGTGCCAGCAGTGAATTTACAGGGGGTATCTGGGAGACCCAGTACTTC	CASSEFTGGIWETQYF
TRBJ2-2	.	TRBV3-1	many	TGTGCCAGCAGCCAAGTTGGATCAGGGGAGCTGTTTTTT	CASSQVGSGELFF
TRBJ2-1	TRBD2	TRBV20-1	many	TGCAGTGCTAGTCAGGCTAGCGGATACAATGAGCAGTTCTTC	CSASQASGYNEQFF
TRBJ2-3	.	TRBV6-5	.	TGTGCCAGCAGTTATGGGCAGGTAGCAGATACGCAGTATTTT	CASSYGQVADTQYF
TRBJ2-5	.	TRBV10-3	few	TGTGCCATCAGCGGGGGACTCCAAGAGACCCAGTACTTC	CAISGGLQETQYF
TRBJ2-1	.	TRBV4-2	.	TGTGCCAGCAGCCAAGATCGCCTAGCTCAGAATGAGCAGTTCTTC	CASSQDRLAQNEQFF
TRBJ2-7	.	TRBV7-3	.	TGTGCCAGCAGCAGAAATGCAGGTTACGAGCAGGACTTC	CASSRNAGYEQDF
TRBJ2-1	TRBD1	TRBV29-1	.	TGCAGCGGCAGACAGGGAATTTCTTACAATGAGCAGTTCTTC	CSGRQGISYNEQFF
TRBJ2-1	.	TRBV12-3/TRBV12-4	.	TGTGCCAGCAGTTTAAGTCTTGGAAACAATGAGCAGTTCTTC	CASSLSLGNNEQFF
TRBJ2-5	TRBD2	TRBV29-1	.	TGCAGCGTTGGGACTAGCGGGAGCTTGGGGGAGACCCAGTACTTC	CSVGTSGSLGETQYF